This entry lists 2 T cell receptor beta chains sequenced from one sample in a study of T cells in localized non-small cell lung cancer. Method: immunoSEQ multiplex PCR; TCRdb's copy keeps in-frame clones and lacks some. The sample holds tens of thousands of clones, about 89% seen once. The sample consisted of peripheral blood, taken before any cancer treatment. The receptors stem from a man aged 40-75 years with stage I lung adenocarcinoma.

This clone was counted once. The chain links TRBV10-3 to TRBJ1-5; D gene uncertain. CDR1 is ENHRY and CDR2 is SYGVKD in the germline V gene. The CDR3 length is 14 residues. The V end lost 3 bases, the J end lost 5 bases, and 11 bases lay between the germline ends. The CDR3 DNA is TGTGCCATCAGTGATCGAGGAAGGGATCAGCCCCAGCATTTT. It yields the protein CAISDRGRDQPQHF.

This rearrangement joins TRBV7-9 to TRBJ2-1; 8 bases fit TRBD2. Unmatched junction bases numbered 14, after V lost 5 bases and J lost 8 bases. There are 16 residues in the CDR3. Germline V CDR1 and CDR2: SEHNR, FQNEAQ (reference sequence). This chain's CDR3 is CASSHTGTGRGYEQFF. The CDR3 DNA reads TGTGCCAGCAGCCATACAGGGACCGGGAGGGGTTATGAGCAGTTCTTC.